This TCR beta chain was recorded in a study of blood T cell repertoires in COVID-19. Looking at the study overall: Donors in the United States, Italy and Spain gave samples during acute or convalescent COVID-19.

TCRdb keeps only in-frame clones here, not all; method: immunoSEQ multiplex PCR. In the table there are roughly 91,000 clones, about three quarters of which are singletons. Specimen: peripheral blood. The sequence was obtained from a man in his 70s with acute or convalescent COVID-19.

CDR3 DNA: TGTGCCAGCAGTTATGGACAGGGCTTTCAGCCCCAGCATTTT. Translating gives CASSYGQGFQPQHF. This chain joins TRBV28 and TRBJ1-5; 8 bases match TRBD1. With V trimmed by 4 bases and J by 6 bases, 5 bases remained unmatched. The CDR3 has 14 amino acids. The germline gives CDR1 MDHEN, CDR2 SYDVKM. The entire variable domain, with the rest obtained from reference TRBV28 and TRBJ1-5, is as follows: DVKVTQSSRYLVKRTGEKVFLECVQDMDHENMFWYRQDPGLGLRLIYFSYDVKMKEKGDIPEGYSVSREKKERFSLILESASTNQTSMYLCASSYGQGFQPQHFGDGTRLSIL.